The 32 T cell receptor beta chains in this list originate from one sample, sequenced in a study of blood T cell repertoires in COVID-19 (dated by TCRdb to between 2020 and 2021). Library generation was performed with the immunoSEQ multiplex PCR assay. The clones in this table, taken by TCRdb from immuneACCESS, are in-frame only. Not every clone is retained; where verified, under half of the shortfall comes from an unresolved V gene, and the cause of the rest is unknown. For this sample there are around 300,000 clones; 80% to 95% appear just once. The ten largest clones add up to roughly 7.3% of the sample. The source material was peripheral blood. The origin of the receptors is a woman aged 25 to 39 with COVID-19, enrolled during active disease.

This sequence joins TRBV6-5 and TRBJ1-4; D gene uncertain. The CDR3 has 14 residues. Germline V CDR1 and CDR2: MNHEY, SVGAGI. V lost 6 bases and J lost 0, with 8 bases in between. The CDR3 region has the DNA TGTGCCAGCAGGAGAGGTCCAACTAATGAAAAACTGTTTTTT. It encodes CASRRGPTNEKLFF.

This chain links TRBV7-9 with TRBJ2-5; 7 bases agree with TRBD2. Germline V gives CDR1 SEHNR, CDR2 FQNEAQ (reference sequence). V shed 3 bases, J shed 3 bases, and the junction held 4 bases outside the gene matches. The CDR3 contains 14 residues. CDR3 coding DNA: TGTGCCAGCAGCTTTGGGGCGGGAGAAGAGACCCAGTACTTC. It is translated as CASSFGAGEETQYF.

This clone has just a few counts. CDR3 region: CASSPGQGVGSTEAFF. Here the CDR3 DNA reads TGCGCCAGCAGCCCCGGACAGGGGGTAGGTAGCACTGAAGCTTTCTTT. V is TRBV4-1 and J is TRBJ1-1; 10 positions match TRBD1. V dropped 4 bases and J dropped 4; count of bases not matched to a gene: 9. The CDR3 runs 16 residues. Germline V gene data show CDR1 as MGHRA and CDR2 as YSYEKL.

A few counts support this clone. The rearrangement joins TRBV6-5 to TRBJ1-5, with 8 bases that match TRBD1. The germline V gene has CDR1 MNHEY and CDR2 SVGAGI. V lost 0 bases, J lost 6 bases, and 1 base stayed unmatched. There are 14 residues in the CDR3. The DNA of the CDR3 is TGTGCCAGCAGTTACTCGACAGGGGCTCAGCCCCAGCATTTT. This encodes CASSYSTGAQPQHF.

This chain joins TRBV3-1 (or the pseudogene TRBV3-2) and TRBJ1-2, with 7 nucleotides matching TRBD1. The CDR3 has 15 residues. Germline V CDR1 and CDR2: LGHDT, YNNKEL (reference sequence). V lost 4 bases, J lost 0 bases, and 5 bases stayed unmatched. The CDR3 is CASSPRDRSNYGYTF. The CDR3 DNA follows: TGTGCCAGCAGCCCCCGGGACAGATCTAACTATGGCTACACCTTC.

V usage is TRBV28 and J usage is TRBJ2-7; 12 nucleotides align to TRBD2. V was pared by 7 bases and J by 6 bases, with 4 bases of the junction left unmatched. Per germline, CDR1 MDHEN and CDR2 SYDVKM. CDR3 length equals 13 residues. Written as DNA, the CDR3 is TGTGCCAGCACCACTAGCGGGAGGACCGAGCAGTACTTC. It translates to CASTTSGRTEQYF.

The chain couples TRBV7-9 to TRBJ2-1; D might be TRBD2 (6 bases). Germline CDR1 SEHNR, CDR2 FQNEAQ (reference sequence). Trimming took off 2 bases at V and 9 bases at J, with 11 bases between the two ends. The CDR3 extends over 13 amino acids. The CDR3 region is CASSLSSVAEQFF. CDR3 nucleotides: TGTGCCAGCAGCTTATCTAGCGTTGCTGAGCAGTTCTTC.

The CDR3 protein is CASSPKGLPEAPLHF. CDR3 DNA: TGTGCCAGCAGCCCAAAGGGACTTCCTGAGGCACCCCTCCACTTT. The V and J genes are TRBV9 and TRBJ1-6; possible D gene TRBD1, 5 bases. This CDR3 contains 15 residues. In germline, CDR1 is SGDLS, CDR2 YYNGEE. V lost 4 bases and J lost 11, with 19 bases in between. The variable domain in full, with the rest retrieved from reference TRBV9 and TRBJ1-6, is DSGVTQTPKHLITATGQRVTLRCSPRSGDLSVYWYQQSLDQGLQFLIQYYNGEERAKGNILERFSAQQFPDLHSELNLSSLELGDSALYFCASSPKGLPEAPLHFGNGTRLTVT.

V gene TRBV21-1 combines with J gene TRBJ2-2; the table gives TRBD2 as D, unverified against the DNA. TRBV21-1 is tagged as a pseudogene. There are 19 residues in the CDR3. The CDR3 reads CASSKATDPPSGRIEELFF. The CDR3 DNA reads TGTGCCAGCAGCAAAGCGACTGATCCCCCTAGCGGGCGGATCGAGGAGCTGTTTTTT.

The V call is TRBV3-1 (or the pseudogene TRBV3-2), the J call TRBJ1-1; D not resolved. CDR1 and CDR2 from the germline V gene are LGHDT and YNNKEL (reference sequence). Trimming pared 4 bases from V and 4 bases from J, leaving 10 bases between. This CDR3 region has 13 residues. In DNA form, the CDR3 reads TGTGCCAGCAGCCCTCCCGGCGGCACTGAAGCTTTCTTT. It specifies CASSPPGGTEAFF.

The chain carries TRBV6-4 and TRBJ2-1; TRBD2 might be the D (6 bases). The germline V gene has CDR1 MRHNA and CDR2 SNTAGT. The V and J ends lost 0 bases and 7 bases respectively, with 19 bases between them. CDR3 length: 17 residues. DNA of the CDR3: TGTGCCAGCAGTGACTCTGGGGGACTCCTTAATCGGAATGAGCAGTTCTTC. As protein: CASSDSGGLLNRNEQFF.

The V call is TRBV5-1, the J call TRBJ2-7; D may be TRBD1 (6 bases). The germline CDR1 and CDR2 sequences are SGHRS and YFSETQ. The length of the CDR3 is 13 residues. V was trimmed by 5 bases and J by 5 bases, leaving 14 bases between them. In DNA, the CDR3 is TGCGCCAGCAGTTTTACAGGGATACACGAGCAGTACTTC. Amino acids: CASSFTGIHEQYF.

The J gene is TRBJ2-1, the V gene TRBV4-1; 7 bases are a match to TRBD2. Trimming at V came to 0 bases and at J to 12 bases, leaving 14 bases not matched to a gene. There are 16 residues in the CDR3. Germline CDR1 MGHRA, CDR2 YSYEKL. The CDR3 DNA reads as TGCGCCAGCAGCCAAGATATTATAGGGAGGGCCGTACGGCAGTTCTTC. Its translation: CASSQDIIGRAVRQFF.

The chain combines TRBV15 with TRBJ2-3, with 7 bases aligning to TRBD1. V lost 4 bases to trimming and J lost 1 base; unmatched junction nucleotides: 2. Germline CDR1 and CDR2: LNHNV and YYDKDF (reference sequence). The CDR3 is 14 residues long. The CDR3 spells CATSIDRGTDTQYF. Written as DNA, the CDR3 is TGTGCCACCAGCATCGACAGGGGCACAGATACGCAGTATTTT. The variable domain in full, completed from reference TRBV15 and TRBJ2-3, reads DAMVIQNPRYQVTQFGKPVTLSCSQTLNHNVMYWYQQKSSQAPKLLFHYYDKDFNNEADTPDNFQSRRPNTSFCFLDIRSPGLGDTAMYLCATSIDRGTDTQYFGPGTRLTVL.

The CDR3 here is CASSTGGSEAFF. CDR3 bases: TGTGCCAGCAGCACAGGGGGCAGTGAAGCTTTCTTT. This chain connects TRBV6-5 to TRBJ1-1, with 9 bases identical to TRBD1. V was clipped by 6 bases and J by 7 bases; unmatched bases: 3. Germline CDR1 reads MNHEY; CDR2 reads SVGAGI. This CDR3 has 12 residues.

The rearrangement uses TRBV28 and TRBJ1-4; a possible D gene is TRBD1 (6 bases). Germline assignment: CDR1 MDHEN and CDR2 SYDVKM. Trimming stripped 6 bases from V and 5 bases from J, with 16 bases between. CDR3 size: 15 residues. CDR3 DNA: TGTGCCAGCAGGCGCCAACAGGGCTCGAATGAAAAACTGTTTTTT. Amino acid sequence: CASRRQQGSNEKLFF.

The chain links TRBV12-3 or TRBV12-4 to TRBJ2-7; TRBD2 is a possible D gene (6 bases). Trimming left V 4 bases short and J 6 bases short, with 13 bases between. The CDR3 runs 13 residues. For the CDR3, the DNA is TGTGCCAGCAGTTGGGCGACTAGTTTCGAGCAGTACTTC. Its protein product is CASSWATSFEQYF.

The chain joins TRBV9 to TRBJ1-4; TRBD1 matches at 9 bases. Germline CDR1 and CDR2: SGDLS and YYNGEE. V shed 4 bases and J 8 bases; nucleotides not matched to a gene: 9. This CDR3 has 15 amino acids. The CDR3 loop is CASSPSTGGVEKLFF. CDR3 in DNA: TGTGCCAGCAGCCCGAGCACAGGGGGCGTCGAAAAACTGTTTTTT.

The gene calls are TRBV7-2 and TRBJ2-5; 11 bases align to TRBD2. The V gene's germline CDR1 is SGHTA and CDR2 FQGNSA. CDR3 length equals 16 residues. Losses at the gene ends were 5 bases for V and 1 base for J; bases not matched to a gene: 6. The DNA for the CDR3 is TGTGCCAGCAGCCCCAAACTAGCGGGAGCCCAAGAGACCCAGTACTTC. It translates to CASSPKLAGAQETQYF.

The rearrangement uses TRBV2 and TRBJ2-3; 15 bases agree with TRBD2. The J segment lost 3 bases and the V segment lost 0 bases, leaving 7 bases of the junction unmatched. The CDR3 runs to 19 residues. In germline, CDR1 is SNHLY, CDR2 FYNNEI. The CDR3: CASSEARTSGRASTDTQYF. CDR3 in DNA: TGTGCCAGCAGTGAAGCGCGGACTAGCGGGAGGGCGAGTACAGATACGCAGTATTTT.

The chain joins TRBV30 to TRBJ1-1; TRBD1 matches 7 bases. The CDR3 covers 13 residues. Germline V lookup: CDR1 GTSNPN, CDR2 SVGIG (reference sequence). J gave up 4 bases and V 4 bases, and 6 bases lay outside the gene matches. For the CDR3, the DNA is TGTGCCTGGACGGCGCACAGGGGCACTGAAGCTTTCTTT. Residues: CAWTAHRGTEAFF.

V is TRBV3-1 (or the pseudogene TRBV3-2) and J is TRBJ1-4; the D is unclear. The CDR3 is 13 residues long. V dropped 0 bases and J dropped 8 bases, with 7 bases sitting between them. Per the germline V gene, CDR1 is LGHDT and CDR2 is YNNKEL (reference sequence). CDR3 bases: TGTGCCAGCAGCCAAGACATGGGCGAAAAACTGTTTTTT. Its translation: CASSQDMGEKLFF.

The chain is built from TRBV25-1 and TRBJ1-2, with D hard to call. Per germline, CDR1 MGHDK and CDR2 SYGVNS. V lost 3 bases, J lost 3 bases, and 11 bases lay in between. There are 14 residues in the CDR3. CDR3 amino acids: CASSESQRDYGYTF. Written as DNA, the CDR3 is TGTGCCAGCAGTGAGTCGCAGAGGGACTATGGCTACACCTTC.

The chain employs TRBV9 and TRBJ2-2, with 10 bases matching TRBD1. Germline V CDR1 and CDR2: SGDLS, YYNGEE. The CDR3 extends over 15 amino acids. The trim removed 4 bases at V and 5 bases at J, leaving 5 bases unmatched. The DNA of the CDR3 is TGTGCCAGCAGCACCGACAGGGGGCGAACCGGGGAGCTGTTTTTT. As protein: CASSTDRGRTGELFF.

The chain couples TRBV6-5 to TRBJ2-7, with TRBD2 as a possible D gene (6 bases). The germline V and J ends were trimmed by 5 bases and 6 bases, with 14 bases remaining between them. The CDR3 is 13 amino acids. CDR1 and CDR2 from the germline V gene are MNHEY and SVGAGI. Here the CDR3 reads CASSTRGVGEQYF. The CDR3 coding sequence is TGTGCCAGCAGTACGCGGGGAGTAGGCGAGCAGTACTTC.

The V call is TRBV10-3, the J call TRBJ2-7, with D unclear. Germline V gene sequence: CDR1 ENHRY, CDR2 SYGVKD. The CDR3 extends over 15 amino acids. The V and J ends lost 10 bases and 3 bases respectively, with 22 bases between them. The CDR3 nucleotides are TGTGCCACCGCGCCCTCTAACCTTGGAGACTACGAGCAGTACTTC. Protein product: CATAPSNLGDYEQYF.

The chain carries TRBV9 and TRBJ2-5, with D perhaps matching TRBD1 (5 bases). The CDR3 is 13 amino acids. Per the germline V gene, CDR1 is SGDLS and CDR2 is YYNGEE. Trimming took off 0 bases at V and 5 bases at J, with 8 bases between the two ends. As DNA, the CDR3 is TGTGCCAGCAGCGTAGCGACAGCGGAGACCCAGTACTTC. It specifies CASSVATAETQYF.

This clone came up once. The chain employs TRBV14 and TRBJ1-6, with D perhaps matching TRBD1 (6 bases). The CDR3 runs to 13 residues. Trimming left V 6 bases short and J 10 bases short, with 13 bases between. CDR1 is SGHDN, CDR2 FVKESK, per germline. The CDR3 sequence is CASRQGERSPLHF. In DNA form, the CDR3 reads TGTGCCAGCAGACAGGGAGAGAGGTCACCCCTCCACTTT.

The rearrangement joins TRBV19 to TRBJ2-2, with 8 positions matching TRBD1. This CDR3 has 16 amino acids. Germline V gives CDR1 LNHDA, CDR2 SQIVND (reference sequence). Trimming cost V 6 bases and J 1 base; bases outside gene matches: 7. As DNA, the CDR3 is TGTGCCAGTAGAGTCCTCGGGACAGGGAACACCGGGGAGCTGTTTTTT. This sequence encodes CASRVLGTGNTGELFF.

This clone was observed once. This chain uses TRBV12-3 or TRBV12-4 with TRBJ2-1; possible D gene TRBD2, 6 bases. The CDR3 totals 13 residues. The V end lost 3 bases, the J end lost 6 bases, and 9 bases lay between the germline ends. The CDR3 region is CASSFGGINEQFF. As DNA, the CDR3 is TGTGCCAGCAGTTTCGGGGGAATCAATGAGCAGTTCTTC.

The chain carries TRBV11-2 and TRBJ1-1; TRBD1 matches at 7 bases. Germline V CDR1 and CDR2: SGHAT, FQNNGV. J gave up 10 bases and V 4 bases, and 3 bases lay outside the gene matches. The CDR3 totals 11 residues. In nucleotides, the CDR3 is TGTGCCAGCAGCTCCCGGGACAGAGCTTTCTTT. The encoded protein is CASSSRDRAFF.

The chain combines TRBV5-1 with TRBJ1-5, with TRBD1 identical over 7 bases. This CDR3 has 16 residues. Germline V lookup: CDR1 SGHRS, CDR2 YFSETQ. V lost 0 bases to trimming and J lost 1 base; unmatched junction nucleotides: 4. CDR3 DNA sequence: TGCGCCAGCAGCTTGGTCGGGACAGTAAGCAATCAGCCCCAGCATTTT. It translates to CASSLVGTVSNQPQHF.